Listed here are 31 T cell receptor beta chains from one sample, sequenced in a study of Ad26.COV2.S vaccination and SARS-CoV-2 variants. Assay used: immunoSEQ multiplex PCR; TCRdb lists only in-frame clones, some missing. Here the sample spans roughly 400,000 clones, about nine tenths being singletons. Treatment here: 15 to 20 received Ad26.COV2.S at low or high dose, single or two shots; 5 received placebo; per-sample allocation not given. Sampling took place 63 days after the first vaccine or placebo injection. The sample consisted of peripheral blood, taken in a trial of Ad26.COV2.S vaccine versus placebo. These receptors originate from a person aged 18-65 years who received the Ad26.COV2.S COVID-19 vaccine or a placebo.

The gene calls are TRBV6-1 and TRBJ2-7; D possibly corresponds to TRBD1 (7 bases). Trimming took off 3 bases at V and 5 bases at J, with 14 bases between the two ends. Germline CDR1 is MNHNS and CDR2 is SASEGT. This CDR3 is 14 amino acids long. CDR3 DNA: TGTGCCAGCAGTGAGCAGGGGGGTCCTGACGAGCAGTACTTC. The encoded protein is CASSEQGGPDEQYF.

The rearrangement links TRBV29-1 to TRBJ2-7, with 12 bases aligning to TRBD2. V trimming: 2 bases; J trimming: 3 bases; junction bases outside the gene matches: 5. Per germline, CDR1 SQVTM and CDR2 ANQGSEA. The CDR3 has 15 amino acids. CDR3 sequence (DNA): TGCAGCGTTGAATTCTTACTAGCGGGAGGCTACGAGCAGTACTTC. It is translated as CSVEFLLAGGYEQYF.

This clone was detected only once. The rearrangement joins TRBV7-3 to TRBJ2-1; no definite D call. CDR1 is SGHTA, CDR2 FQGTGA, per germline. CDR3 length equals 13 residues. V was clipped by 0 bases and J by 5 bases, with 5 bases between them. CDR3 DNA sequence: TGTGCCAGCAGCTTAACGTCACACAATGAGCAGTTCTTC. It specifies CASSLTSHNEQFF. Full variable domain (remainder filled in from reference TRBV7-3 and TRBJ2-1): GAGVSQTPSNKVTEKGKYVELRCDPISGHTALYWYRQSLGQGPEFLIYFQGTGAADDSGLPNDRFFAVRPEGSVSTLKIQRTERGDSAVYLCASSLTSHNEQFFGPGTRLTVL.

There are a few counts of this clone. This chain joins TRBV10-3 and TRBJ2-1; 8 bases are a match to TRBD2. After removal of 9 bases from V and 6 bases from J, the junction contained 10 bases not matched to a gene. This CDR3 is built from 14 residues. CDR1 is ENHRY, CDR2 SYGVKD, per germline. The CDR3: CAISGTSSLNEQFF. DNA of the CDR3: TGTGCCATATCCGGGACTAGTAGTCTCAATGAGCAGTTCTTC.

V gene TRBV24-1 combines with J gene TRBJ2-1; maybe TRBD2 (6 bases). The length of the CDR3 is 13 residues. Trimming stripped 4 bases from V and 13 bases from J, with 16 bases between. The germline V gene has CDR1 KGHDR and CDR2 SFDVKD. The CDR3 bases are TGTGCCACCAGTGACCCCGGGACTTTGACTCAGTTCTTC. Translating gives CATSDPGTLTQFF.

This rearrangement joins TRBV29-1 to TRBJ2-7; D call uncertain. Between the trimmed V and J ends, which lost 4 bases and 2 bases, there was a span of 12 bases. The CDR3 totals 13 residues. Germline V gene data show CDR1 as SQVTM and CDR2 as ANQGSEA. The CDR3 DNA sequence: TGCAGCGTTGGGTCGGGTCTCACCTACGAGCAGTACTTC. Encoded protein: CSVGSGLTYEQYF.

The chain joins TRBV5-1 to TRBJ2-1, with 8 nucleotides matching TRBD2. The CDR3 has 16 amino acids. The junction had 6 bases not matched to a gene; V was cut back by 0 bases and J by 4 bases. Germline V gene data show CDR1 as SGHRS and CDR2 as YFSETQ. The CDR3 region is CASSLVGTRLYNEQFF. The CDR3 nucleotides read TGCGCCAGCAGCTTGGTCGGGACTAGATTATACAATGAGCAGTTCTTC.

This clone was seen a few times. The chain employs TRBV3-1 (or the pseudogene TRBV3-2) and TRBJ2-2; 7 nucleotides align to TRBD2. The CDR3 runs 15 residues. Germline V lookup: CDR1 LGHDT, CDR2 YNNKEL (reference sequence). After removal of 5 bases from V and 0 bases from J, the junction contained 3 bases not matched to a gene. The CDR3 sequence is CASSGGLANTGELFF. The DNA of the CDR3 is TGTGCCAGCAGCGGCGGACTAGCGAACACCGGGGAGCTGTTTTTT.

V is TRBV5-6 and J is TRBJ2-3; D call uncertain. CDR1 is SGHDT and CDR2 is YYEEEE in the germline V gene. This CDR3 spans 13 amino acids. V lost 1 base and J lost 0, with 3 bases in between. CDR3 loop: CASSLPSTDTQYF. CDR3 DNA: TGTGCCAGCAGCTTGCCCAGCACAGATACGCAGTATTTT.

This clone has just one count. The chain carries TRBV10-3 and TRBJ2-3; maybe TRBD2 (6 bases). Germline V CDR1 and CDR2: ENHRY, SYGVKD. V was cut by 6 bases and J by 0 bases, with 22 bases left in between. This CDR3 region has 18 residues. CDR3 sequence (DNA): TGTGCCATCAGGGGGAGGACGGACACCGTCTCTAGCACAGATACGCAGTATTTT. Translated: CAIRGRTDTVSSTDTQYF.

The rearrangement uses TRBV10-3 and TRBJ2-5, with 10 bases that match TRBD2. This CDR3 is built from 16 residues. Germline CDR1 and CDR2: ENHRY and SYGVKD. J gave up 2 bases and V 3 bases, and 6 bases lay outside the gene matches. CDR3 DNA sequence: TGTGCCATCAGTGATACTAGCGGGAACTTACAAGAGACCCAGTACTTC. This translates into CAISDTSGNLQETQYF.

The chain couples TRBV30 to TRBJ2-2; D not resolved. Looked up from germline, CDR1 is GTSNPN and CDR2 is SVGIG (reference sequence). V shed 0 bases and J shed 6 bases, with 8 bases lying between them. The CDR3 length is 13 residues. This chain's CDR3 is CAWSVRGPGELFF. DNA for the CDR3: TGTGCCTGGAGTGTACGCGGCCCCGGGGAGCTGTTTTTT.

This sequence joins TRBV6-6 and TRBJ2-1, with a possible D match to TRBD2 (5 bases). The germline V gene encodes CDR1 MNHNY and CDR2 SVGAGI (reference sequence). The CDR3 is 16 residues long. V was pared by 2 bases and J by 0 bases, with 11 bases between. CDR3 sequence: CASSYLPGSSYNEQFF. Here the CDR3 DNA reads TGTGCCAGCAGTTACCTTCCGGGGAGCTCCTACAATGAGCAGTTCTTC.

The chain combines TRBV4-1 with TRBJ1-1; no clear D. Germline-derived CDR1 and CDR2 are MGHRA and YSYEKL. Trimming stripped 0 bases from V and 3 bases from J, with 14 bases between. The CDR3 extends over 16 amino acids. CDR3 amino acids: CASSQEFRPSDTEAFF. As DNA, the CDR3 is TGCGCCAGCAGCCAAGAGTTTCGGCCCAGCGACACTGAAGCTTTCTTT.

The chain couples TRBV5-1 to TRBJ2-5; TRBD2 matches at 11 bases. This CDR3 has 17 residues. J gave up 4 bases and V 3 bases, and 11 bases lay outside the gene matches. Per the germline V gene, CDR1 is SGHRS and CDR2 is YFSETQ. CDR3 DNA sequence: TGCGCCAGCAGCTCCACAACTAGCGGGAGTCTTGGAGAGACCCAGTACTTC. Translating gives CASSSTTSGSLGETQYF. Full variable domain (rest looked up from reference TRBV5-1 and TRBJ2-5): KAGVTQTPRYLIKTRGQQVTLSCSPISGHRSVSWYQQTPGQGLQFLFEYFSETQRNKGNFPGRFSGRQFSNSRSEMNVSTLELGDSALYLCASSSTTSGSLGETQYFGPGTRLLVL.

This clone was picked up a small number of times. The chain combines TRBV5-8 with TRBJ2-7; a possible D gene is TRBD2 (6 bases). V was trimmed by 4 bases and J by 0 bases, leaving 14 bases between them. Germline CDR1 reads SGHTS; CDR2 reads YDEGEE. CDR3 size: 15 residues. The CDR3 protein is CASSRGTAISYEQYF. CDR3 bases: TGTGCCAGCAGCCGCGGGACCGCGATCTCCTACGAGCAGTACTTC.

This rearrangement joins TRBV9 to TRBJ1-2; a weak D match, TRBD1 (5 bases). CDR3 length: 13 amino acids. Germline V gene lookup returns CDR1 SGDLS and CDR2 YYNGEE. Trimming pared 3 bases from V and 8 bases from J, leaving 14 bases between. CDR3 in DNA: TGTGCCAGCAGCGAGGGGACGGTGCCGGGCTACACCTTC. Its protein product is CASSEGTVPGYTF.

This chain joins TRBV10-3 and TRBJ2-1; 11 bases are a match to TRBD2. Germline lookup yields CDR1 ENHRY and CDR2 SYGVKD. CDR3 length: 14 amino acids. V lost 6 bases and J lost 3; bases outside the gene matches: 1. In DNA form, the CDR3 reads TGTGCCATCAGCGGACTAGCGGGCTACAATGAGCAGTTCTTC. As protein: CAISGLAGYNEQFF.

This chain connects TRBV12-3 or TRBV12-4 to TRBJ2-3; weak D call: TRBD2 (6 bases). This CDR3 contains 13 residues. Trimming removed 8 bases at V and 2 bases at J, with 11 bases between. CDR3 protein: CASAGPNTDTQYF. DNA of the CDR3: TGTGCCAGCGCGGGGCCTAACACAGATACGCAGTATTTT.

V usage is TRBV30 and J usage is TRBJ2-7, with D perhaps assigned TRBD1 or TRBD2 (5 bases each). In germline, CDR1 is GTSNPN, CDR2 SVGIG (reference sequence). The CDR3 covers 13 residues. V was pared by 5 bases and J by 7 bases, with 18 bases between. The CDR3 loop reads CAWGNSGPWEQYF. CDR3 DNA: TGTGCCTGGGGGAATTCGGGGCCCTGGGAGCAGTACTTC. Full variable domain (outside the CDR3, taken from reference TRBV30 and TRBJ2-7): SQTIHQWPATLVQPVGSPLSLECTVEGTSNPNLYWYRQAAGRGLQLLFYSVGIGQISSEVPQNLSASRPQDRQFILSSKKLLLSDSGFYLCAWGNSGPWEQYFGPGTRLTVT.

The chain recombines TRBV10-3 with TRBJ2-1; 8 nucleotides match TRBD2. The CDR3 covers 15 residues. With 3 bases clipped from V and 6 bases from J, the junction kept 7 bases outside the gene matches. The germline V gene encodes CDR1 ENHRY and CDR2 SYGVKD. CDR3: CAISEGGRRGNEQFF. CDR3 DNA sequence: TGTGCCATCAGTGAAGGCGGGAGGAGGGGCAATGAGCAGTTCTTC.

The chain is built from TRBV5-1 and TRBJ2-7; D unresolved. CDR1 is SGHRS, CDR2 YFSETQ, per germline. The CDR3 contains 13 residues. V dropped 1 base and J dropped 6 bases, with 11 bases sitting between them. In DNA, the CDR3 is TGCGCCAGCAGCTTGAAGCCGGGCGCCGAGCAGTACTTC. This sequence encodes CASSLKPGAEQYF.

This chain joins TRBV6-2 or TRBV6-3 and TRBJ2-1; 8 nucleotides match TRBD2. V lost 0 bases, J lost 4 bases, and 5 bases stayed unmatched. The CDR3 contains 16 residues. Germline V gene data show CDR1 as MNHEY and CDR2 as SVGEGT. In nucleotides, the CDR3 is TGTGCCAGCAGTTACTCCCGGGCGGGAGGTTACAATGAGCAGTTCTTC. This translates into CASSYSRAGGYNEQFF.

CDR3 sequence (DNA): TGTGCCTGGAGTGTAAGCGGGCGGCGCAATCAGCCCCAGCATTTT. Protein: CAWSVSGRRNQPQHF. The rearrangement links TRBV30 to TRBJ1-5, with D unresolved. The V gene's germline CDR1 is GTSNPN and CDR2 SVGIG (reference sequence). Trimming left V 0 bases short and J 2 bases short, with 11 bases between. This CDR3 is 15 amino acids long.

V usage is TRBV5-4 and J usage is TRBJ1-2; weak D call: TRBD1 (5 bases). The CDR3 sequence is 14 residues long. Germline V gene lookup returns CDR1 SGHNT and CDR2 YYREEE (reference sequence). The V and J ends lost 0 bases and 8 bases respectively, with 14 bases between them. CDR3 residues: CASSLAGAGDGYTF. As DNA, the CDR3 is TGTGCCAGCAGCTTGGCCGGGGCGGGGGACGGCTACACCTTC. Complete variable domain (other parts from reference TRBV5-4 and TRBJ1-2): ETGVTQSPTHLIKTRGQQVTLRCSSQSGHNTVSWYQQALGQGPQFIFQYYREEENGRGNFPPRFSGLQFPNYSSELNVNALELDDSALYLCASSLAGAGDGYTFGSGTRLTVV.

This clone was found once. CDR3 amino acids: CASSQGTSGRYEQYF. CDR3 in DNA: TGTGCCAGCAGCCAAGGGACTAGCGGGAGGTACGAGCAGTACTTC. The rearrangement links TRBV5-5 to TRBJ2-7, with 15 bases fitting TRBD2. V lost 4 bases to trimming and J lost 4 bases; unmatched junction nucleotides: 3. The germline gives CDR1 SGHKS, CDR2 YYEKEE (reference sequence). This CDR3 region has 15 residues.

This chain connects TRBV5-4 to TRBJ2-7, with 9 bases identical to TRBD1. The CDR3 is 15 amino acids. V shed 3 bases and J 5 bases; nucleotides not matched to a gene: 9. The germline V gene has CDR1 SGHNT and CDR2 YYREEE (reference sequence). The CDR3 region has the DNA TGTGCCAGCAGCTCGATTGACAGGGGGTTCAACGAGCAGTACTTC. Residues: CASSSIDRGFNEQYF.

V and J are TRBV4-3 and TRBJ2-5; no definite D call. Deletions cut 0 bases from V and 2 bases from J, with 7 bases between. The CDR3 extends over 14 amino acids. The germline V gene has CDR1 LGHNA and CDR2 YSLEER. The CDR3 DNA sequence: TGCGCCAGCAGCCAAGATTTCCGACAAGAGACCCAGTACTTC. This codes for CASSQDFRQETQYF.

The chain links TRBV24-1 to TRBJ2-3, with no clear D. CDR3 length equals 15 residues. Between the trimmed V and J ends, which lost 6 bases and 1 base, there was a span of 13 bases. Germline assignment: CDR1 KGHDR and CDR2 SFDVKD. CDR3 residues: CATSKSGFGTDTQYF. The DNA for the CDR3 is TGTGCCACCAGTAAGTCCGGGTTTGGCACAGATACGCAGTATTTT.

This clone was counted only a few times. J is TRBJ2-3 and V is TRBV9, with 7 nucleotides matching TRBD2. Losses at the gene ends were 0 bases for V and 5 bases for J; bases not matched to a gene: 3. The V gene's germline CDR1 is SGDLS and CDR2 YYNGEE. The CDR3 consists of 14 residues. CDR3: CASSVDLAEDTQYF. CDR3 in DNA: TGTGCCAGCAGCGTAGATCTAGCGGAAGATACGCAGTATTTT.

The chain has TRBV3-1 (or the pseudogene TRBV3-2) and TRBJ2-7; 12 positions agree with TRBD2. This CDR3 spans 14 amino acids. V gave up 4 bases and J gave up 5 bases; unmatched junction bases: 3. Germline CDR1 is LGHDT and CDR2 is YNNKEL (reference sequence). The CDR3 here is CASSLLAGGHEQYF. The CDR3 nucleotides read TGTGCCAGCAGCCTACTAGCGGGAGGACACGAGCAGTACTTC.